This T cell receptor beta chain was sequenced for a study of T cell repertoires in cytomegalovirus infection. Study overall: HLA-B-restricted CMV epitopes that are well studied were used alongside recently identified HLA-C-restricted ones. Regarding the study as a whole: The study found HLA-C-restricted CMV-specific TCR beta clonotypes dominating the ex vivo response. CMV carriers with the relevant HLA were identified by cumulative public TCR beta family frequency.

MiXCR was run by TCRdb on the reads, yielding one entry per CDR3 protein. The sample consists of roughly 990,000 distinct CDR3 sequences, about a third of them appearing once. The germline V gene has CDR1 SEHNR and CDR2 FQNEAQ (reference sequence). Trimming shortened V by 4 bases and J by 6 bases, and 18 bases separated the two germline ends. The CDR3 is 15 amino acids. About this clonotype: Its antigen remains unknown.

The source of this sequence is a human donor in good health (CMV status not recorded). Some clones in this sample may be carry-over from other donors' samples. The source was cultured CD8+ T cells from PBMCs, collected from culture after CMV antigen stimulation. The chain couples TRBV7-9 to TRBJ1-2; D is unclear. The CDR3 here is CASSSTPPLPHGYTF. CDR3 coding DNA: TGTGCCAGCAGCTCGACCCCGCCTCTACCCCATGGCTACACCTTC.